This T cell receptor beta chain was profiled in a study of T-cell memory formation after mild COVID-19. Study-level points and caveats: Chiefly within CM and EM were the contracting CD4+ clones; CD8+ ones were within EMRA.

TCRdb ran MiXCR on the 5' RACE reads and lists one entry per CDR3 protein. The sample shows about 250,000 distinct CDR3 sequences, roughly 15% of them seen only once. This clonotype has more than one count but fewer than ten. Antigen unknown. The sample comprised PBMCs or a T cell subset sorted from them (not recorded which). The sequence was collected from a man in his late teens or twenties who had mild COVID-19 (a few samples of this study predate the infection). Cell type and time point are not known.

Written as DNA, the CDR3 is TGTGCCATCACGGACAGGGACACAGATACGCAGTATTTT. Translation: CAITDRDTDTQYF. The rearrangement joins TRBV24-1 to TRBJ2-3, with 8 bases fitting TRBD1. The CDR3 is 13 amino acids. Germline V gene sequence: CDR1 KGHDR, CDR2 SFDVKD. V shed 11 bases and J 2 bases; nucleotides not matched to a gene: 5.